This T cell receptor (beta chain) appears in the sequencing data of a study of T cell repertoires in cytomegalovirus infection. Study details: CMV infection together with matching HLA type was indicated by public TCR beta signatures.

V dropped 8 bases and J dropped 1; count of bases not matched to a gene: 11. The CDR3 runs 16 residues. CDR1 is MNHNS and CDR2 is SASEGT in the germline V gene. Study-wide findings and caveats: CMV-specific HLA-C-restricted TCR beta clonotypes dominated the ex vivo response.

This clonotype was seen a handful of times. What it recognizes is unknown. Each CDR3 protein gets one entry after TCRdb re-called the reads with MiXCR. The data show about 740,000 distinct CDR3 sequences, roughly a third seen once. Material: cultured PBMCs, obtained from culture after CMV antigen stimulation. The genes are TRBV6-1 and TRBJ2-4, with 7 bases lining up with TRBD1. This clonotype was sampled from a human donor in good health (CMV status not recorded). Some clones in this sample may be carry-over from other donors' samples. CDR3 sequence (DNA): TGTGCCAGCTCCCGTGGGGGACAGTCGGCCAAAAACATTCAGTACTTC. Its protein is CASSRGGQSAKNIQYF.